This T cell receptor beta chain comes out of a study of blood T cell repertoires in COVID-19 (dated by TCRdb to the early 2020s). In terms of the full investigation: Samples covering the acute and convalescent phases of COVID-19 were provided by collaborators in the United States, Italy and Spain. The prospective study material was composed of cDNA or gDNA derived from T cells, B-cell-depleted T cells, or PBMCs. Deeply sampled blood TCRbeta repertoires from subjects exposed to, actively infected with, or recovered from COVID-19 were included in the dataset. The repertoires were released in a freely available public database intended as a resource for research on the immune response to SARS-CoV-2. The samples were drawn from two sources: the first 160 participants of the ongoing ImmuneRACE study, and 1,200 or so subjects contributed by 6 global collaborators. Sample metadata almost always included a de-identified subject ID, COVID-19 status, age in years and sex. Where available, HLA class I and class II types were taken from metadata supplied by the sample provider and were not determined by assay-based typing. The paper as a whole reports these results and caveats: The quantity of clinical and demographic metadata differed by source and by participant and was supplied without curation.

The immunoSEQ Assay, a bias-controlled multiplex PCR, was used to amplify TCRbeta CDR3 regions from genomic DNA. In the authors' own workflow: The number of nucleated cells in each sample was estimated by amplification of reference gene primers within the assay. To quantify the absolute abundance of each unique TCRbeta CDR3 rearrangement, sequence reads were collapsed and filtered. Productive Simpson clonality was computed per sample as the square root of Simpson's diversity index over productive rearrangements. The source is immuneACCESS, and TCRdb retained only in-frame sequences with V and J called. Part of the clones is not carried over; for the studies checked, unresolved V genes explain less than half of this, and the remainder is unexplained. V, J and clone size reflect that table, while D and trimming were determined from the DNA. This sample holds 60,000 to 85,000 clones; about 80% were observed only once. Jointly, the top ten make up less than 20% of the sample.

The collaborating institutions used their own protocols to collect whole blood in K2EDTA tubes. For TCRbeta analysis, collaborators shipped samples in one of three forms: frozen whole blood, isolated PBMCs, or DNA extracted from either of those sample types. The CDR3 spans 14 residues, from the cysteine through the phenylalanine. CDR3 DNA only is kept here, 42 bases in frame from base 1. Trimming accounts for 0 bases at V and 5 bases at J, while the number of junction bases matched to no gene is 5. The germline V gene yields SGHRS for CDR1 and YFSETQ for CDR2. Notes on this clone: Its antigen is not yet known. Base qualities are not provided; no much larger clone lies one nucleotide away.

Sequenced input: peripheral blood. The sequence derives from a human donor in a cohort sampled during active COVID-19. The chain was built from TRBV5-1 and TRBJ2-7; 7 nucleotides in the junction match TRBD1. The sequenced DNA is TGCGCCAGCAGCTTGGCCACAGGGGCCCACGAGCAGTACTTC. Its translation reads: CASSLATGAHEQYF.